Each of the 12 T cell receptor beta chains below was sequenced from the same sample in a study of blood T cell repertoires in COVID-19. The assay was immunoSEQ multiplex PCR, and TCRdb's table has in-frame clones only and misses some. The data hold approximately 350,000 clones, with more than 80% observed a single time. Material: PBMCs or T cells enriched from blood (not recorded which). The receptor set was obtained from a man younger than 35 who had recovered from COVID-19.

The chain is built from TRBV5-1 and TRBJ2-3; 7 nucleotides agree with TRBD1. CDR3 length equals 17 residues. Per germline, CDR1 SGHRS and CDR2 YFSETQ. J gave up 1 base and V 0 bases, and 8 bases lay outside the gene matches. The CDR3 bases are TGCGCCAGCAGCTTGGTTCCGAAGGGGGCCGGCACAGATACGCAGTATTTT. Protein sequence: CASSLVPKGAGTDTQYF.

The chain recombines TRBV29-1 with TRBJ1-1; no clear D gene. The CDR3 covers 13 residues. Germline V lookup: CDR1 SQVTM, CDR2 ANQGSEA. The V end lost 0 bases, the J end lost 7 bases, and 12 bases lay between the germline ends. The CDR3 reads CSVEEGSIGEAFF. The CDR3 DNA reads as TGCAGCGTTGAAGAAGGGAGCATCGGTGAAGCTTTCTTT.

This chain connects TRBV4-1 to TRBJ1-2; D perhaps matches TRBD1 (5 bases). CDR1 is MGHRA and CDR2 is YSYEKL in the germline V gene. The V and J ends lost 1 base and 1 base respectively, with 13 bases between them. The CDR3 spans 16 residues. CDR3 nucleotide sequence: TGCGCCAGCAGCCAAGCCGGCAGGGTTATTAACTATGGCTACACCTTC. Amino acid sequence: CASSQAGRVINYGYTF.

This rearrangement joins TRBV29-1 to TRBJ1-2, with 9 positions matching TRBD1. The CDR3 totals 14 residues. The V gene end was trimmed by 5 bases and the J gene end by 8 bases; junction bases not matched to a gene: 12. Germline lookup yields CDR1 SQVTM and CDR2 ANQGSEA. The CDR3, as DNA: TGCAGCGTTAACCGGGACAGGGTTTCGTCGGGCTACACCTTC. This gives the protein CSVNRDRVSSGYTF. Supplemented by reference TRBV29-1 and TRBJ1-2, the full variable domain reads SAVISQKPSRDICQRGTSLTIQCQVDSQVTMMFWYRQQPGQSLTLIATANQGSEATYESGFVIDKFPISRPNLTFSTLTVSNMSPEDSSIYLCSVNRDRVSSGYTFGSGTRLTVV.

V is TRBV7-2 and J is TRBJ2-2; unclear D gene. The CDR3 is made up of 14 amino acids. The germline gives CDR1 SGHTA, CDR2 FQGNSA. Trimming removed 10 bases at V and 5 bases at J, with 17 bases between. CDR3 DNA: TGTGCCACCCGGAAAGTTCTGCGGACCGGGGAGCTGTTTTTT. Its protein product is CATRKVLRTGELFF.

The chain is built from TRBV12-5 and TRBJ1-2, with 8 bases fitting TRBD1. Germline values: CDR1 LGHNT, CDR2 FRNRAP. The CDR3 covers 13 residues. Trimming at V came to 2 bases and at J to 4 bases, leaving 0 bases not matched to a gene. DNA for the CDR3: TGTGCTAGTGGTTTGCAGGGGGCCTATGGCTACACCTTC. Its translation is CASGLQGAYGYTF.

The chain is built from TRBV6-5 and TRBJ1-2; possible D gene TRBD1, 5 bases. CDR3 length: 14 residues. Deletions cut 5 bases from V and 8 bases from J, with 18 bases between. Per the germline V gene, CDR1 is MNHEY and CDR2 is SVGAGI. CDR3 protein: CASSLQGGSLGYTF. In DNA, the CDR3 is TGTGCCAGCAGTCTCCAGGGAGGCAGCCTAGGCTACACCTTC.

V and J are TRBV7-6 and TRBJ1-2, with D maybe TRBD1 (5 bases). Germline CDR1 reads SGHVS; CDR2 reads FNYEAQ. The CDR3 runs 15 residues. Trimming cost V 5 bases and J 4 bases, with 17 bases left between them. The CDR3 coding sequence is TGTGCCAGCAGCCCTCACAGCGACAGCCTCTATGGCTACACCTTC. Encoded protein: CASSPHSDSLYGYTF. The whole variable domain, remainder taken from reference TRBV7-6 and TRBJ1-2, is GAGVSQSPRYKVTKRGQDVALRCDPISGHVSLYWYRQALGQGPEFLTYFNYEAQQDKSGLPNDRFSAERPEGSISTLTIQRTEQRDSAMYRCASSPHSDSLYGYTFGSGTRLTVV.

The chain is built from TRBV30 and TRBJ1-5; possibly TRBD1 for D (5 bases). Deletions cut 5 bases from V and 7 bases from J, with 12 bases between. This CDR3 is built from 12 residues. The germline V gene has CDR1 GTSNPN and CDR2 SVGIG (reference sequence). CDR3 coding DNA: TGTGCCTGGTCGGGGGAGAGACAGCCCCAGCATTTT. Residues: CAWSGERQPQHF.

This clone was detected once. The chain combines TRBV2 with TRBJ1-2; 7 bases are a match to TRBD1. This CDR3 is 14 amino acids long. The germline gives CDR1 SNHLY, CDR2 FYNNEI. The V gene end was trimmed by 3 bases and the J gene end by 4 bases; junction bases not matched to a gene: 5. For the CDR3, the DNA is TGTGCCAGCAGTGAGGGGGACAGAGGCTATGGCTACACCTTC. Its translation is CASSEGDRGYGYTF.

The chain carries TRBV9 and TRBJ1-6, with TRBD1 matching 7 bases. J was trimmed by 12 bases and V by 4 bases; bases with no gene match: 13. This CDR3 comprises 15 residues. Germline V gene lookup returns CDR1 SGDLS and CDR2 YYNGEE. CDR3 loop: CASSIRQGGDGPLHF. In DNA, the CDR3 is TGTGCCAGCAGCATCCGACAGGGAGGAGATGGACCCCTCCACTTT.

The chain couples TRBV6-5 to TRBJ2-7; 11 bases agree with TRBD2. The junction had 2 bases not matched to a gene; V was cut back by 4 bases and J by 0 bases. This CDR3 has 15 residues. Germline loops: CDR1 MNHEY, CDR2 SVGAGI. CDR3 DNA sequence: TGTGCCAGCAGTTCTAGCGGGGGGAGCTCCTACGAGCAGTACTTC. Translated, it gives CASSSSGGSSYEQYF.